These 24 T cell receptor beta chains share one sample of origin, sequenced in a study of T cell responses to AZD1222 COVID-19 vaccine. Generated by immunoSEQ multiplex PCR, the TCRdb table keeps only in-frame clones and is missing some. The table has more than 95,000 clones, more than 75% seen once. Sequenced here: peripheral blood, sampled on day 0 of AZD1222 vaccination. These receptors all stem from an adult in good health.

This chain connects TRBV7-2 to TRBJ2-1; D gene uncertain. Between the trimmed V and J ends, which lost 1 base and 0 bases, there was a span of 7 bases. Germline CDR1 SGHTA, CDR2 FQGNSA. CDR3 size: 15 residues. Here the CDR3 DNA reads TGTGCCAGCAGCTTAGTGTCTAGCTCCTACAATGAGCAGTTCTTC. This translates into CASSLVSSSYNEQFF.

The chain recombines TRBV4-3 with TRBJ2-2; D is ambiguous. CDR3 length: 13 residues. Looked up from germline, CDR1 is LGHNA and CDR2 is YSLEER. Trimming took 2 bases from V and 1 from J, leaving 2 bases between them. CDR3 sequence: CASSQRNTGELFF. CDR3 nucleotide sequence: TGCGCCAGCAGCCAACGGAACACCGGGGAGCTGTTTTTT.

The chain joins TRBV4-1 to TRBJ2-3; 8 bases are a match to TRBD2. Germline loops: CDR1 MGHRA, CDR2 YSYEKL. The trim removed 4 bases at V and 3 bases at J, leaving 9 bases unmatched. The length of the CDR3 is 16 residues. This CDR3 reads CASSPSNAGGTDTQYF. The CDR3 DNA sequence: TGCGCCAGCAGCCCGAGTAATGCGGGGGGAACAGATACGCAGTATTTT.

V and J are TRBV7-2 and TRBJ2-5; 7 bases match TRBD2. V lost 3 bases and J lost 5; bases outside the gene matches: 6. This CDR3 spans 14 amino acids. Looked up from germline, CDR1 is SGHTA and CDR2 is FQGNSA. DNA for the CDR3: TGTGCCAGCAGCTTTAGGAGCGGGGAGGAGACCCAGTACTTC. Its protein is CASSFRSGEETQYF.

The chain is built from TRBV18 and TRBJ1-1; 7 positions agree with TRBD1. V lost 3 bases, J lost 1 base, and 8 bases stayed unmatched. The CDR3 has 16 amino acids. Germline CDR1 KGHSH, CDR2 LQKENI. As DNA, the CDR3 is TGTGCCAGCTCACCCAGGGGGGACAGCCAGAACACTGAAGCTTTCTTT. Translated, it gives CASSPRGDSQNTEAFF.

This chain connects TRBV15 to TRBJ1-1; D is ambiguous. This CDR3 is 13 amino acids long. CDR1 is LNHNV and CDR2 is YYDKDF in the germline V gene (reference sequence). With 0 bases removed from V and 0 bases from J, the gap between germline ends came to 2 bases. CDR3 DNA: TGTGCCACCAGCAGAGAAGTGAACACTGAAGCTTTCTTT. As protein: CATSREVNTEAFF.

CDR3 in amino acids: CASSDPTGSDSPLHF. As DNA, the CDR3 is TGTGCCAGCAGCGACCCGACAGGGAGCGATTCACCCCTCCACTTT. The chain uses TRBV6-2 or TRBV6-3 and TRBJ1-6, with 7 bases fitting TRBD1. Germline values: CDR1 MNHEY, CDR2 SVGEGT. Trimming took 6 bases from V and 8 from J; bases not matched to a gene: 10. CDR3 length: 15 residues.

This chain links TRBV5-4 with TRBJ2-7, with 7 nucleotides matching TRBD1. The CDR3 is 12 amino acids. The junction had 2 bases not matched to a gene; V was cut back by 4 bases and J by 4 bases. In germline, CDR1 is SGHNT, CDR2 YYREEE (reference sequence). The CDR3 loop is CASSKQGYEQYF. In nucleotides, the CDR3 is TGTGCCAGCAGCAAACAGGGGTACGAGCAGTACTTC.

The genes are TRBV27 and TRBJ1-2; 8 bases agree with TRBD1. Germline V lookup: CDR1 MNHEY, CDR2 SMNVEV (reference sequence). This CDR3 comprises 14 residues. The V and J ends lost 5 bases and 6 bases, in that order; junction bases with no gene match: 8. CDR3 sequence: CASSPWTGRDGYTF. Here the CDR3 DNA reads TGTGCCAGCAGTCCATGGACAGGGAGGGATGGCTACACCTTC.

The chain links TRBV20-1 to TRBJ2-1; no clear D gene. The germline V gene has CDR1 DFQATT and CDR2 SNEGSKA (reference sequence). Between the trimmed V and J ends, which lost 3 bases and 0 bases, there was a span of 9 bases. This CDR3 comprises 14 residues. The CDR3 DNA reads TGCAGTGCTAGTAGGCTTAGCTCCTACAATGAGCAGTTCTTC. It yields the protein CSASRLSSYNEQFF.

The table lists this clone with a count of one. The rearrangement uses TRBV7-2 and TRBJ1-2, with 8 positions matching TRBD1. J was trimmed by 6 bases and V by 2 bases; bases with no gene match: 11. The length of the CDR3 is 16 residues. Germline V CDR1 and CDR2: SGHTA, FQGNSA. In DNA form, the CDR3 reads TGTGCCAGCAGCTTAAGTCTAACAGGGGGGGCGGATGGCTACACCTTC. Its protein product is CASSLSLTGGADGYTF.

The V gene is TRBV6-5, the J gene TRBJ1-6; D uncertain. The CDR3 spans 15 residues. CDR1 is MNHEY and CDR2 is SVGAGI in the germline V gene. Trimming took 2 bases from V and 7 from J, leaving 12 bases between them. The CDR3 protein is CASSYTGRSNSPLHF. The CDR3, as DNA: TGTGCCAGCAGTTACACCGGGAGGTCGAATTCACCCCTCCACTTT.

CDR3 loop: CASSQDSGTGTEKLFF. The DNA for the CDR3 is TGTGCCAGCAGCCAAGACTCGGGGACAGGGACTGAAAAACTGTTTTTT. This chain connects TRBV3-1 (or the pseudogene TRBV3-2) to TRBJ1-4, with 9 nucleotides matching TRBD1. Trimming at V came to 0 bases and at J to 7 bases, leaving 6 bases not matched to a gene. The germline V gene encodes CDR1 LGHDT and CDR2 YNNKEL (reference sequence). The CDR3 has 16 amino acids.

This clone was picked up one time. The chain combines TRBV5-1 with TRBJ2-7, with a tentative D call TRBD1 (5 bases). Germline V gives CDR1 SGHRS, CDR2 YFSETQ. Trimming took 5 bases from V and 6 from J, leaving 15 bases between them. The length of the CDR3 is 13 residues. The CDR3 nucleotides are TGCGCCAGCAGAGGGGTGTCCTTCGTCGAGCAGTACTTC. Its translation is CASRGVSFVEQYF. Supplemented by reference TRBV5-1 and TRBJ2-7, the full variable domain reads KAGVTQTPRYLIKTRGQQVTLSCSPISGHRSVSWYQQTPGQGLQFLFEYFSETQRNKGNFPGRFSGRQFSNSRSEMNVSTLELGDSALYLCASRGVSFVEQYFGPGTRLTVT.

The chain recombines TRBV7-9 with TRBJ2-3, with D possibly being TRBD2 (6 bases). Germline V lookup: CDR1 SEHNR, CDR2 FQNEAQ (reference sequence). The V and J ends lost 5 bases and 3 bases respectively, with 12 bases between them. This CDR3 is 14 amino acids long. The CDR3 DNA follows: TGTGCCAGCAGCCAAGGTGGGGGGACAGATACGCAGTATTTT. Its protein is CASSQGGGTDTQYF.

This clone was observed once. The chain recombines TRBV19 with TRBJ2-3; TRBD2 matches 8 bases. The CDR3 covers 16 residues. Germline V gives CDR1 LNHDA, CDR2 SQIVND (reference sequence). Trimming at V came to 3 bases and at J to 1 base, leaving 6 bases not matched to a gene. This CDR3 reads CASSMVGSGGTDTQYF. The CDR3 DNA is TGTGCCAGTAGTATGGTTGGTAGCGGGGGCACAGATACGCAGTATTTT.

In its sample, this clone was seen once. The CDR3 region is CASRQITGYEQYF. The DNA for the CDR3 is TGTGCCAGCAGACAAATCACGGGCTACGAGCAGTACTTC. The rearrangement links TRBV5-6 to TRBJ2-7, with D hard to call. Germline V lookup: CDR1 SGHDT, CDR2 YYEEEE. Trimming removed 5 bases from V and 3 bases from J, with 12 bases in between. The CDR3 loop spans 13 amino acids. Complete variable domain (other parts from reference TRBV5-6 and TRBJ2-7): DAGVTQSPTHLIKTRGQQVTLRCSPKSGHDTVSWYQQALGQGPQFIFQYYEEEERQRGNFPDRFSGHQFPNYSSELNVNALLLGDSALYLCASRQITGYEQYFGPGTRLTVT.

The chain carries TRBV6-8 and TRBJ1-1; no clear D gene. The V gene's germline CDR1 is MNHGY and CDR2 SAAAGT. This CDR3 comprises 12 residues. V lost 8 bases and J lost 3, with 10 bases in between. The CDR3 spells CASRPRDTEAFF. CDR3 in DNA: TGTGCCAGCCGCCCCCGGGACACTGAAGCTTTCTTT.

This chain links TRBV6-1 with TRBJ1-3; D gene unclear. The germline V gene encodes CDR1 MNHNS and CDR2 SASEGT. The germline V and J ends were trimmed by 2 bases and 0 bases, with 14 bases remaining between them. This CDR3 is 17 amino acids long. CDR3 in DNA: TGTGCCAGCAGTGAAACAACACTAATGCTCTCTGGAAACACCATATATTTT. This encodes CASSETTLMLSGNTIYF.

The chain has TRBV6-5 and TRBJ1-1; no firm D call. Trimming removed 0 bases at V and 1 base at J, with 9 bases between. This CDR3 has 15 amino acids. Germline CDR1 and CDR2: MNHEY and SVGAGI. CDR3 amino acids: CASSYSTRWNTEAFF. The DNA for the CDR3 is TGTGCCAGCAGTTACTCGACTCGTTGGAACACTGAAGCTTTCTTT.

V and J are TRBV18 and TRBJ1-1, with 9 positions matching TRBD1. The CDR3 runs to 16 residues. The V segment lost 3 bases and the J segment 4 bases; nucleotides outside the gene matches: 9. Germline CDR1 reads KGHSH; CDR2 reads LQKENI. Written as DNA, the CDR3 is TGTGCCAGCTCACCTCTAGCCGGGACAGGGTCCACTGAAGCTTTCTTT. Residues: CASSPLAGTGSTEAFF.

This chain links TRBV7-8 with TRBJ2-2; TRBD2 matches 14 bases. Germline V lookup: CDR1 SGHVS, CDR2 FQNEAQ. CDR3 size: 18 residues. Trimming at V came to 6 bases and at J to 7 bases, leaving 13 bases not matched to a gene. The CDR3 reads CASRRSWTSGGPNGELFF. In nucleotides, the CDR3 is TGTGCCAGCAGACGATCTTGGACTAGCGGGGGGCCCAACGGGGAGCTGTTTTTT.

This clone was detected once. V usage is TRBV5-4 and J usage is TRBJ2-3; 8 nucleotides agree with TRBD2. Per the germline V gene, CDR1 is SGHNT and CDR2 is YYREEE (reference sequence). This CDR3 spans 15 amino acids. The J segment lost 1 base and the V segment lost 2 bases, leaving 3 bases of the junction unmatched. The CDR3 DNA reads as TGTGCCAGCAGCTTCACGGGGGGGGGCACAGATACGCAGTATTTT. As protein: CASSFTGGGTDTQYF.

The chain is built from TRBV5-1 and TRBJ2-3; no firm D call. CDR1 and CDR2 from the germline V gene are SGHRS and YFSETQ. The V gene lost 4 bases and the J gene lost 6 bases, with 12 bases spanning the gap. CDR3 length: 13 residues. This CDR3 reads CASSGPSGDTQYF. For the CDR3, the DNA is TGCGCCAGCAGCGGGCCCTCCGGGGATACGCAGTATTTT.